The 27 T cell receptor beta chains below were found in one sample sequenced in a study of T cell repertoires in cytomegalovirus infection. The antigens for these receptors are not known. TCRdb independently ran MiXCR on the reads; one entry per CDR3 protein. There are 700,000 to 950,000 distinct CDR3 sequences in the sample; 32% occur only once, and over 10% lies in the top ten. Sample: cultured CD8+ T cells from PBMCs, taken from culture after CMV antigen stimulation. The receptor set was obtained from a human donor in good health (CMV status not recorded). Some clones in this sample may be carry-over from other donors' samples.

V usage is TRBV7-9 and J usage is TRBJ2-3; either TRBD1 or TRBD2 may fit D (5 bases each). V was cut by 7 bases and J by 2 bases, with 16 bases left in between. The CDR3 length is 15 residues. Germline CDR1 reads SEHNR; CDR2 reads FQNEAQ (reference sequence). The CDR3 DNA sequence: TGTGCCAGCAATTGGGACGACCCTACCACAGATACGCAGTATTTT. Translated: CASNWDDPTTDTQYF.

V usage is TRBV20-1 and J usage is TRBJ1-1; D is unresolved. V lost 0 bases and J lost 6, with 8 bases in between. CDR1 is DFQATT and CDR2 is SNEGSKA in the germline V gene (reference sequence). The CDR3 totals 12 residues. CDR3 bases: TGCAGTGCTAGAGAAAGGCGGGCTGAAGCTTTCTTT. It translates to CSARERRAEAFF.

This clonotype was observed at least ten times. This chain links TRBV7-2 with TRBJ2-5, with 11 bases that match TRBD2. The CDR3 contains 18 residues. V was clipped by 3 bases and J by 5 bases; unmatched bases: 14. Germline loops: CDR1 SGHTA, CDR2 FQGNSA. The CDR3 DNA sequence: TGTGCCAGCAGCTTGGGACTAGTGGTAGCGGGGGGGTGGGAGACCCAGTACTTC. It is translated as CASSLGLVVAGGWETQYF.

This clonotype was seen a handful of times. This CDR3 is CASNYFGGAADTQYF. The CDR3 DNA reads TGTGCCAGCAACTACTTCGGGGGGGCGGCAGATACGCAGTATTTT. The V gene is TRBV27, the J gene TRBJ2-3; the match to TRBD2 covers 8 bases. Germline values: CDR1 MNHEY, CDR2 SMNVEV (reference sequence). CDR3 size: 15 residues. V lost 7 bases, J lost 4 bases, and 10 bases stayed unmatched.

This rearrangement joins TRBV6-1 to TRBJ2-7; perhaps TRBD1 as D (6 bases). Trimming cost V 6 bases and J 6 bases, with 24 bases left between them. Germline-derived CDR1 and CDR2 are MNHNS and SASEGT. The CDR3 contains 16 residues. In DNA, the CDR3 is TGTGCCAGCAGAAGACCGGGCCCAGGGGCTAGTCGCGAGCAGTACGTC. Protein: CASRRPGPGASREQYV.

The V and J genes are TRBV7-6 and TRBJ1-2; D call uncertain. The V gene lost 4 bases and the J gene lost 8 bases, with 11 bases spanning the gap. Germline CDR1 and CDR2: SGHVS and FNYEAQ. There are 12 residues in the CDR3. CDR3 residues: CASSSPLSGYTF. The CDR3 DNA follows: TGTGCCAGCAGCTCTCCCCTAAGCGGCTACACCTTC.

This clonotype was recorded at least ten times. The V gene is TRBV7-8, the J gene TRBJ2-1; 7 positions match TRBD2. Germline CDR1 reads SGHVS; CDR2 reads FQNEAQ. This CDR3 is built from 16 residues. With V trimmed by 4 bases and J by 2 bases, 8 bases remained unmatched. CDR3 nucleotide sequence: TGTGCCAGCAGCTCCCTAAGACGGGGGGCCTACAATGAGCAGTTCTTC. Its protein product is CASSSLRRGAYNEQFF. Full variable domain (remainder filled in from reference TRBV7-8 and TRBJ2-1): GAGVSQSPRYKVAKRGQDVALRCDPISGHVSLFWYQQALGQGPEFLTYFQNEAQLDKSGLPSDRFFAERPEGSVSTLKIQRTQQEDSAVYLCASSSLRRGAYNEQFFGPGTRLTVL.

This clonotype was counted only a few times. The rearrangement joins TRBV6-2 or TRBV6-3 to TRBJ2-3; TRBD1 is a possible D gene (6 bases). The length of the CDR3 is 16 residues. The germline V gene encodes CDR1 MNHEY and CDR2 SVGEGT. The ends were cut back, 6 bases at V and 5 bases at J, with 21 bases in the middle. The DNA for the CDR3 is TGTGCCAGCAGATCCCGGGACAACCTTTTGGGAGATACGCAGTATTTT. Translation: CASRSRDNLLGDTQYF.

Comments on this clonotype: A read error may produce the germline difference seen at one junction end. The rearrangement uses TRBV12-3 or TRBV12-4 and TRBJ1-2, with D maybe TRBD1 (5 bases). The CDR3 consists of 20 residues. Here the CDR3 DNA reads TGTGCCAACAGTTTAGTCGATGCCTTCGACAGACCCAGATTTAACTATGGCTACACCTTC. Its protein product is CANSLVDAFDRPRFNYGYTF.

The chain links TRBV6-5 to TRBJ1-1, with TRBD1 identical over 7 bases. This CDR3 contains 15 residues. From germline, CDR1 is MNHEY and CDR2 SVGAGI. V lost 3 bases and J lost 1; bases outside the gene matches: 5. CDR3 nucleotide sequence: TGTGCCAGCAGTTATGAGACAGGGAGGAACACTGAAGCTTTCTTT. Encoded protein: CASSYETGRNTEAFF.

This clonotype was counted only a few times. The chain carries TRBV3-1 and TRBJ2-1; D is unresolved. The CDR3 covers 15 residues. Germline V gene sequence: CDR1 LGHDT, CDR2 YNNKEL (reference sequence). With 4 bases removed from V and 4 bases from J, the gap between germline ends came to 14 bases. The CDR3 bases are TGTGCCAGCAGCCTCGTGGTAGCTTGGTACAATGAGCAGTTCTTC. The encoded protein is CASSLVVAWYNEQFF.

The chain joins TRBV4-2 to TRBJ1-1; D possibly corresponds to TRBD1 (5 bases). V was clipped by 2 bases and J by 0 bases, with 16 bases between them. The CDR3 is 17 amino acids. Germline values: CDR1 LGHNA, CDR2 YNFKEQ. In nucleotides, the CDR3 is TGTGCCAGCAGCCAACACCTGGGGACCGCGGTGAACACTGAAGCTTTCTTT. Translation gives CASSQHLGTAVNTEAFF.

This clonotype has more than one count but fewer than ten. The J gene is TRBJ1-2, the V gene TRBV27; tentative D call: TRBD1 (6 bases). CDR3 length equals 12 residues. Germline V lookup: CDR1 MNHEY, CDR2 SMNVEV (reference sequence). V shed 6 bases and J shed 6 bases, with 11 bases lying between them. CDR3 in DNA: TGTGCCAGCAGACAGGGAGGGGATGGCTACACCTTC. Translated, it gives CASRQGGDGYTF.

The rearrangement uses TRBV18 and TRBJ2-5; D gene uncertain. Germline V gene sequence: CDR1 KGHSH, CDR2 LQKENI. Trimming stripped 2 bases from V and 2 bases from J, with 9 bases between. CDR3 size: 14 residues. The chain's CDR3 is CASSPTPAQETQYF. In DNA, the CDR3 is TGTGCCAGCTCACCAACGCCAGCTCAAGAGACCCAGTACTTC.

This clonotype was seen a few times. The chain links TRBV28 to TRBJ2-2; D gene unclear. The ends were cut back, 0 bases at V and 6 bases at J, with 5 bases in the middle. This CDR3 region has 13 residues. Germline CDR1 is MDHEN and CDR2 is SYDVKM. The CDR3 DNA is TGTGCCAGCAGTTTATGGGGGTCCGGGGAGCTGTTTTTT. Amino acid sequence: CASSLWGSGELFF.

The genes are TRBV15 and TRBJ1-2; TRBD1 aligns across 7 bases. Germline trimming cut 0 bases from V and 8 bases from J; bases unmatched to any gene: 6. CDR3 length: 14 amino acids. CDR1 and CDR2 (germline): LNHNV, YYDKDF (reference sequence). Written as DNA, the CDR3 is TGTGCCACCAGCAGAGATACAGGGGTAGGGGGCTACACCTTC. Translating gives CATSRDTGVGGYTF.

This clonotype was recorded a few times. The V gene is TRBV19, the J gene TRBJ1-5; D is unclear. The CDR3 has 16 amino acids. CDR1 is LNHDA and CDR2 is SQIVND in the germline V gene (reference sequence). Trimming removed 6 bases from V and 4 bases from J, with 19 bases in between. Written as DNA, the CDR3 is TGTGCCAGTAGAAGCCCGCGGACGGAAGGAAATCAGCCCCAGCATTTT. Its translation is CASRSPRTEGNQPQHF. Looking up the rest from reference TRBV19 and TRBJ1-5 gives the full variable domain: DGGITQSPKYLFRKEGQNVTLSCEQNLNHDAMYWYRQDPGQGLRLIYYSQIVNDFQKGDIAEGYSVSREKKESFPLTVTSAQKNPTAFYLCASRSPRTEGNQPQHFGDGTRLSIL.

This chain connects TRBV19 to TRBJ1-1; TRBD1 might be the D (5 bases). Germline CDR1 reads LNHDA; CDR2 reads SQIVND (reference sequence). This CDR3 has 14 amino acids. Trimming removed 1 base from V and 4 bases from J, with 10 bases in between. This CDR3 reads CASSIGGGFTEAFF. CDR3 sequence (DNA): TGTGCCAGTAGTATAGGTGGGGGGTTCACTGAAGCTTTCTTT.

The rearrangement uses TRBV5-8 and TRBJ2-1; 8 bases line up with TRBD1. CDR1 and CDR2 (germline): SGHTS, YDEGEE. CDR3 length equals 18 residues. Trimming cost V 0 bases and J 7 bases; bases outside gene matches: 15. The CDR3 DNA follows: TGTGCCAGCAGCTTGGTCCACGGGGCAGGGGGCTCAGGGAATGAGCAGTTCTTC. This encodes CASSLVHGAGGSGNEQFF.

The chain joins TRBV28 to TRBJ2-5; the D gene is possibly TRBD2 (7 bases). Per germline, CDR1 MDHEN and CDR2 SYDVKM. There are 14 residues in the CDR3. The ends were cut back, 7 bases at V and 5 bases at J, with 17 bases in the middle. The DNA of the CDR3 is TGTGCCAGCAATCTTAGGGGGGGGCTTGAGACCCAGTACTTC. This gives the protein CASNLRGGLETQYF.

The rearrangement links TRBV2 to TRBJ1-2; TRBD1 matches 8 bases. This CDR3 comprises 14 residues. After removal of 6 bases from V and 4 bases from J, the junction contained 7 bases not matched to a gene. The germline gives CDR1 SNHLY, CDR2 FYNNEI. Here the CDR3 DNA reads TGTGCCAGCAGGGCGACAGGGGAAGGCTATGGCTACACCTTC. Its protein product is CASRATGEGYGYTF.

This clonotype came up once. A much larger clone sits a single nucleotide away, making a read error possible. The V call is TRBV7-6, the J call TRBJ1-5; 7 bases fit TRBD1. The CDR3 covers 14 residues. Germline values: CDR1 SGHVS, CDR2 FNYEAQ. This CDR3 is CVSSLAGTDQPQHF. CDR3 sequence (DNA): TGTGTCAGCAGCTTAGCCGGGACAGATCAGCCCCAGCATTTT.

This sequence joins TRBV19 and TRBJ1-5; D gene unclear. The CDR3 loop spans 13 amino acids. Germline assignment: CDR1 LNHDA and CDR2 SQIVND (reference sequence). Trimming removed 4 bases from V and 10 bases from J, with 14 bases in between. Here the CDR3 DNA reads TGTGCCAGTAGTACGGGCCCCTTCCAACCCCAGCATTTT. As protein: CASSTGPFQPQHF.

DNA for the CDR3: TGTGCCAGCAGTTTCCTCGAGGAGGGGCCCGAAGCTTTCTTT. This gives the protein CASSFLEEGPEAFF. The rearrangement uses TRBV28 and TRBJ1-1; possibly TRBD1 for D (5 bases). V lost 3 bases and J 8 bases, leaving 16 bases between the germline ends. The CDR3 sequence is 14 residues long. CDR1 and CDR2 from the germline V gene are MDHEN and SYDVKM.

This clonotype turned up a few times. This rearrangement joins TRBV12-3 or TRBV12-4 to TRBJ1-1; 9 positions match TRBD1. The CDR3 is made up of 14 amino acids. V trimming: 8 bases; J trimming: 4 bases; junction bases outside the gene matches: 8. This CDR3 reads CASDSGTGPTEAFF. CDR3 coding DNA: TGTGCCAGCGATTCCGGGACAGGGCCCACTGAAGCTTTCTTT.

The chain uses TRBV12-3 or TRBV12-4 and TRBJ1-5; 8 nucleotides agree with TRBD1. The CDR3 extends over 17 amino acids. The trim removed 5 bases at V and 1 base at J, leaving 10 bases unmatched. In DNA, the CDR3 is TGTGCCAGCAGTGAATACCGTAGGACAGGGAGCAATCAGCCCCAGCATTTT. It yields the protein CASSEYRRTGSNQPQHF.

The V call is TRBV7-3, the J call TRBJ2-1, with TRBD2 identical over 9 bases. Germline lookup yields CDR1 SGHTA and CDR2 FQGTGA. CDR3 length equals 15 residues. With V trimmed by 1 base and J by 8 bases, 6 bases remained unmatched. CDR3 nucleotides: TGTGCCAGCAGCTTAAACCTAGCGGGGAGAGATGAGCAGTTCTTC. Protein sequence: CASSLNLAGRDEQFF. The full variable domain, in which reference TRBV7-3 and TRBJ2-1 provide the parts outside the CDR3, is GAGVSQTPSNKVTEKGKYVELRCDPISGHTALYWYRQSLGQGPEFLIYFQGTGAADDSGLPNDRFFAVRPEGSVSTLKIQRTERGDSAVYLCASSLNLAGRDEQFFGPGTRLTVL.